These 6 T cell receptor beta chains were all obtained from the same sample, sequenced in a study of a mutant IDH1 vaccine in newly diagnosed glioma. The protocol was immunoSEQ multiplex PCR, while the TCRdb copy is restricted to in-frame clones and leaves out a portion. The repertoire includes tens of thousands of clones, around 78% of them detected once, and about 12% sits in the top ten. The time point is: week 35, safety follow-up. All doses held 300 ug of mutant IDH1 20-mer peptide, with topical imiquimod. No antigen is known for these receptors. The sequences come from PBMCs, collected from a glioma patient whose treatment included an IDH1 peptide vaccine. All receptors derive from a man aged 35 to 55 with glioma.

This sequence joins TRBV5-5 and TRBJ1-2; 9 positions agree with TRBD1. The CDR3 sequence is 17 residues long. After removal of 1 base from V and 6 bases from J, the junction contained 13 bases not matched to a gene. The germline gives CDR1 SGHKS, CDR2 YYEKEE (reference sequence). The DNA for the CDR3 is TGTGCCAGCAGCTTGCGGGGACAGGGCATTCTCTGGAATGGCTACACCTTC. Translating gives CASSLRGQGILWNGYTF.

This clone was picked up a small number of times. J is TRBJ2-1 and V is TRBV18, with D possibly matching TRBD2 (5 bases). CDR1 KGHSH and CDR2 LQKENI come from the germline V gene. This CDR3 is built from 16 residues. With 3 bases removed from V and 3 bases from J, the gap between germline ends came to 15 bases. The DNA of the CDR3 is TGTGCCAGCTCACCGCCTTTATCGGGATACTACAATGAGCAGTTCTTC. Encoded protein: CASSPPLSGYYNEQFF.

The chain recombines TRBV11-2 with TRBJ1-5; D gene ambiguous. Trimming left V 5 bases short and J 12 bases short, with 17 bases between. This CDR3 is 13 amino acids long. Germline V gene data show CDR1 as SGHAT and CDR2 as FQNNGV. CDR3 loop: CASSPDLYKLQHF. In nucleotides, the CDR3 is TGTGCCAGCAGCCCGGACCTTTACAAGCTCCAGCATTTT. Together with reference TRBV11-2 and TRBJ1-5, the CDR3 gives the full variable domain: EAGVAQSPRYKIIEKRQSVAFWCNPISGHATLYWYQQILGQGPKLLIQFQNNGVVDDSQLPKDRFSAERLKGVDSTLKIQPAKLEDSAVYLCASSPDLYKLQHFGDGTRLSIL.

V usage is TRBV2 and J usage is TRBJ2-3; maybe TRBD2 (5 bases). CDR1 is SNHLY, CDR2 FYNNEI, per germline. V lost 8 bases to trimming and J lost 6 bases, with 24 bases between them. The CDR3 length is 16 residues. The CDR3 sequence: CASLFQKEEIPDTQYF. CDR3 bases: TGTGCCAGCCTCTTCCAAAAGGAGGAGATCCCCGATACGCAGTATTTT. Supplemented by reference TRBV2 and TRBJ2-3, the full variable domain reads EPEVTQTPSHQVTQMGQEVILRCVPISNHLYFYWYRQILGQKVEFLVSFYNNEISEKSEIFDDQFSVERPDGSNFTLKIRSTKLEDSAMYFCASLFQKEEIPDTQYFGPGTRLTVL.

This chain connects TRBV10-3 to TRBJ2-3, with TRBD2 as a possible D gene (5 bases). V lost 2 bases, J lost 2 bases, and 11 bases lay in between. The V gene's germline CDR1 is ENHRY and CDR2 SYGVKD. The CDR3 is 15 amino acids. The CDR3 loop is CAISEPSGYTDTQYF. The CDR3 DNA is TGTGCCATCAGTGAGCCCAGCGGTTACACAGATACGCAGTATTTT.

This rearrangement joins TRBV19 to TRBJ2-1, with 8 bases fitting TRBD1. This CDR3 is 15 amino acids long. After removal of 4 bases from V and 7 bases from J, the junction contained 9 bases not matched to a gene. The germline V gene encodes CDR1 LNHDA and CDR2 SQIVND (reference sequence). In DNA form, the CDR3 reads TGTGCCAGTAGTAAGAGGCAGGGGGCGTTAAATGAGCAGTTCTTC. This encodes CASSKRQGALNEQFF. Complete variable domain (other parts from reference TRBV19 and TRBJ2-1): DGGITQSPKYLFRKEGQNVTLSCEQNLNHDAMYWYRQDPGQGLRLIYYSQIVNDFQKGDIAEGYSVSREKKESFPLTVTSAQKNPTAFYLCASSKRQGALNEQFFGPGTRLTVL.